The 27 T cell receptor beta chains listed next were all sequenced from one sample in a study of blood T cell repertoires in COVID-19. Method: immunoSEQ multiplex PCR; TCRdb's copy keeps in-frame clones and lacks some. This sample has roughly 200,000 clones; about four fifths occur once, and the top ten carry around 4%. The sample was peripheral blood. The receptors were sampled from a man in his forties or fifties with active or convalescent COVID-19.

The rearrangement uses TRBV28 and TRBJ2-1, with D possibly TRBD1 on 6 matching bases. The germline CDR1 and CDR2 sequences are MDHEN and SYDVKM. This CDR3 region has 16 residues. V dropped 3 bases and J dropped 3 bases, with 15 bases sitting between them. The CDR3: CASSFLFRGIYNEQFF. In nucleotides, the CDR3 is TGTGCCAGCAGTTTTTTATTCAGGGGTATCTACAATGAGCAGTTCTTC. The variable domain in full, with the rest retrieved from reference TRBV28 and TRBJ2-1, is DVKVTQSSRYLVKRTGEKVFLECVQDMDHENMFWYRQDPGLGLRLIYFSYDVKMKEKGDIPEGYSVSREKKERFSLILESASTNQTSMYLCASSFLFRGIYNEQFFGPGTRLTVL.

This chain joins TRBV27 and TRBJ2-6; 7 nucleotides align to TRBD1. Trimming took 6 bases from V and 0 from J; bases not matched to a gene: 8. CDR3 length: 17 residues. Germline V CDR1 and CDR2: MNHEY, SMNVEV (reference sequence). Here the CDR3 reads CASSRTGTASGANVLTF. The CDR3 region has the DNA TGTGCCAGCAGCAGAACCGGGACAGCCTCTGGGGCCAACGTCCTGACTTTC.

This sequence joins TRBV29-1 and TRBJ2-3; TRBD1 matches at 9 bases. Germline V gives CDR1 SQVTM, CDR2 ANQGSEA. The CDR3 loop spans 13 amino acids. V lost 8 bases and J lost 2; bases outside the gene matches: 5. The CDR3 DNA follows: TGCAGCTTACGACAGGGGGACACAGATACGCAGTATTTT. Protein: CSLRQGDTDTQYF.

The chain recombines TRBV6-1 with TRBJ2-2; 13 positions match TRBD2. Germline CDR1 and CDR2: MNHNS and SASEGT. The CDR3 has 18 amino acids. V dropped 1 base and J dropped 0; count of bases not matched to a gene: 2. The CDR3 reads CASSEGLAGGTNTGELFF. The CDR3 nucleotides read TGTGCCAGCAGTGAAGGACTAGCGGGGGGTACGAACACCGGGGAGCTGTTTTTT.

V usage is TRBV18 and J usage is TRBJ2-2; D is possibly TRBD1 (5 bases). Germline CDR1 and CDR2: KGHSH and LQKENI. Trimming removed 6 bases from V and 3 bases from J, with 17 bases in between. The CDR3 covers 16 residues. The CDR3 DNA reads TGTGCCAGCTCTCCTGCAGGGCAACGGGACACCGGGGAGCTGTTTTTT. Encoded protein: CASSPAGQRDTGELFF.

The chain uses TRBV19 and TRBJ1-6; perhaps TRBD1 as D (6 bases). The germline V and J ends were trimmed by 6 bases and 10 bases, with 19 bases remaining between them. The CDR3 is made up of 15 amino acids. Germline CDR1 reads LNHDA; CDR2 reads SQIVND (reference sequence). The CDR3 region is CASSLTTGQSSPLHF. In DNA, the CDR3 is TGTGCCAGTAGCCTGACTACTGGACAGTCGTCACCCCTCCACTTT. The complete variable domain, with remaining parts taken from reference TRBV19 and TRBJ1-6, reads DGGITQSPKYLFRKEGQNVTLSCEQNLNHDAMYWYRQDPGQGLRLIYYSQIVNDFQKGDIAEGYSVSREKKESFPLTVTSAQKNPTAFYLCASSLTTGQSSPLHFGNGTRLTVT.

The chain links TRBV5-1 to TRBJ2-5; possibly TRBD1 for D (8 bases). V lost 5 bases to trimming and J lost 5 bases, with 19 bases between them. Looked up from germline, CDR1 is SGHRS and CDR2 is YFSETQ. The length of the CDR3 is 15 residues. The CDR3 DNA sequence: TGCGCCAGCAGGCGGACAGGGTCCGGGGGGGAGACCCAGTACTTC. Its translation is CASRRTGSGGETQYF.

V is TRBV27 and J is TRBJ1-2, with TRBD1 matching 8 bases. Germline V gene sequence: CDR1 MNHEY, CDR2 SMNVEV (reference sequence). The CDR3 is made up of 16 amino acids. V shed 2 bases and J 5 bases; nucleotides not matched to a gene: 10. The CDR3 nucleotides read TGTGCCAGCAGTTTAGGTGCCGGGACAGGACCGTATGGCTACACCTTC. Translating it yields CASSLGAGTGPYGYTF.

The chain recombines TRBV11-2 with TRBJ1-4; possible D gene TRBD1, 6 bases. Germline V lookup: CDR1 SGHAT, CDR2 FQNNGV. The CDR3 is 16 amino acids. The germline V and J ends were trimmed by 1 base and 3 bases, with 12 bases remaining between them. Here the CDR3 DNA reads TGTGCCAGCAGCTTAGTCCGACAGGCAGCTAATGAAAAACTGTTTTTT. It is translated as CASSLVRQAANEKLFF.

The chain carries TRBV21-1 and TRBJ2-1; the table calls TRBD2, which could not be checked here. TRBV21-1 has pseudogene status. CDR3 size: 20 residues. CDR3 region: CASSKRSTSPASGVYNEQFF. As DNA, the CDR3 is TGTGCCAGCAGCAAAAGATCCACCTCCCCGGCTAGCGGGGTGTACAATGAGCAGTTCTTC.

The chain joins TRBV4-1 to TRBJ2-2; 8 bases are a match to TRBD2. The J segment lost 1 base and the V segment lost 1 base, leaving 2 bases of the junction unmatched. Germline lookup yields CDR1 MGHRA and CDR2 YSYEKL. The CDR3 totals 16 residues. CDR3 sequence reads: CASSQGAGGNTGELFF. The CDR3 region has the DNA TGCGCCAGCAGCCAAGGGGCGGGGGGGAACACCGGGGAGCTGTTTTTT.

Concerning this clone: The sample holds other DNA sequences that translate to the same CDR3. The V gene is TRBV2, the J gene TRBJ1-5; 8 nucleotides agree with TRBD1. The CDR3 loop spans 15 amino acids. In germline, CDR1 is SNHLY, CDR2 FYNNEI. V lost 5 bases to trimming and J lost 2 bases; unmatched junction nucleotides: 5. This chain's CDR3 is CASSSGQGGNQPQHF. CDR3 coding DNA: TGTGCCAGCAGTTCCGGACAGGGAGGCAATCAGCCCCAGCATTTT.

This clone was detected a few times. The rearrangement uses TRBV6-5 and TRBJ2-3; no clear D. This CDR3 contains 12 residues. Trimming took off 6 bases at V and 2 bases at J, with 6 bases between the two ends. CDR1 and CDR2 (germline): MNHEY, SVGAGI. DNA for the CDR3: TGTGCCAGCAGGGGCACCACAGATACGCAGTATTTT. This sequence encodes CASRGTTDTQYF.

The chain combines TRBV19 with TRBJ1-4; TRBD1 matches 7 bases. Germline CDR1 reads LNHDA; CDR2 reads SQIVND (reference sequence). The trim removed 5 bases at V and 8 bases at J, leaving 11 bases unmatched. The CDR3 covers 15 residues. The CDR3 nucleotides are TGTGCCAGTAGTTCTCAGGGGGGTCGGTCGGAAAAACTGTTTTTT. Translating it yields CASSSQGGRSEKLFF.

The CDR3 DNA reads as TGTGCCAGCAGCTGGACGGGGGGGGAGACCCAGTACTTC. Protein product: CASSWTGGETQYF. V and J are TRBV7-2 and TRBJ2-5, with 8 bases lining up with TRBD2. This CDR3 contains 13 residues. The J segment lost 5 bases and the V segment lost 4 bases, leaving 3 bases of the junction unmatched. Germline assignment: CDR1 SGHTA and CDR2 FQGNSA.

The J gene is TRBJ2-2, the V gene TRBV18; maybe TRBD2 (5 bases). With 3 bases removed from V and 4 bases from J, the gap between germline ends came to 18 bases. Germline V gives CDR1 KGHSH, CDR2 LQKENI. CDR3 length equals 17 residues. This CDR3 is CASSPPTGSEGTGELFF. The CDR3 DNA follows: TGTGCCAGCTCACCTCCAACTGGGTCCGAGGGCACCGGGGAGCTGTTTTTT. Using reference TRBV18 and TRBJ2-2 for the parts outside the CDR3, the full variable domain is NAGVMQNPRHLVRRRGQEARLRCSPMKGHSHVYWYRQLPEEGLKFMVYLQKENIIDESGMPKERFSAEFPKEGPSILRIQQVVRGDSAAYFCASSPPTGSEGTGELFFGEGSRLTVL.

V is TRBV19 and J is TRBJ1-1, with 10 bases identical to TRBD1. The germline V gene has CDR1 LNHDA and CDR2 SQIVND (reference sequence). V lost 3 bases and J lost 5; bases outside the gene matches: 6. The CDR3 is 15 amino acids. The CDR3 spells CASSITGQGTTEAFF. CDR3 in DNA: TGTGCCAGTAGTATTACGGGACAGGGGACTACTGAAGCTTTCTTT.

V gene TRBV6-2 or TRBV6-3 combines with J gene TRBJ1-6; possible D gene TRBD1, 5 bases. The CDR3 contains 14 residues. Germline CDR1 reads MNHEY; CDR2 reads SVGEGT. V lost 5 bases and J lost 5, with 10 bases in between. CDR3 DNA sequence: TGTGCCAGCAGTGTGACAGAGAATAATTCACCCCTCCACTTT. Its translation: CASSVTENNSPLHF.

The J gene is TRBJ1-5, the V gene TRBV19; maybe TRBD1 (5 bases). In germline, CDR1 is LNHDA, CDR2 SQIVND (reference sequence). V lost 5 bases and J lost 2, with 10 bases in between. This CDR3 comprises 14 residues. The CDR3 nucleotides read TGTGCCAGTAGTGCTTTGACAGGCAATCAGCCCCAGCATTTT. Protein sequence: CASSALTGNQPQHF.

The chain joins TRBV2 to TRBJ2-1; D may be TRBD2 (6 bases). The germline V and J ends were trimmed by 7 bases and 10 bases, with 11 bases remaining between them. The CDR3 has 11 residues. Per germline, CDR1 SNHLY and CDR2 FYNNEI. The CDR3 DNA sequence: TGTGCCAGCAACGTTGCGGGGGAGCAGTTCTTC. This gives the protein CASNVAGEQFF.

The chain has TRBV19 and TRBJ2-7; 7 nucleotides match TRBD1. The CDR3 is made up of 16 amino acids. Unmatched junction bases numbered 7, after V lost 2 bases and J lost 0 bases. Germline assignment: CDR1 LNHDA and CDR2 SQIVND (reference sequence). CDR3 amino acids: CASSIRRGQGSYEQYF. CDR3 DNA sequence: TGTGCCAGTAGTATACGAAGGGGGCAGGGCTCCTACGAGCAGTACTTC.

The rearrangement links TRBV9 to TRBJ2-2, with 7 bases that match TRBD1. The CDR3 length is 17 residues. After removal of 0 bases from V and 3 bases from J, the junction contained 8 bases not matched to a gene. CDR1 is SGDLS and CDR2 is YYNGEE in the germline V gene. The CDR3 spells CASSVGAGGSDTGELFF. The CDR3 bases are TGTGCCAGCAGCGTAGGGGCAGGGGGATCCGACACCGGGGAGCTGTTTTTT. Filled out from reference TRBV9 and TRBJ2-2, the complete variable domain reads DSGVTQTPKHLITATGQRVTLRCSPRSGDLSVYWYQQSLDQGLQFLIQYYNGEERAKGNILERFSAQQFPDLHSELNLSSLELGDSALYFCASSVGAGGSDTGELFFGEGSRLTVL.

V is TRBV19 and J is TRBJ2-5, with 9 bases that match TRBD2. With V trimmed by 3 bases and J by 5 bases, 4 bases remained unmatched. From germline, CDR1 is LNHDA and CDR2 SQIVND (reference sequence). CDR3 length equals 14 residues. The CDR3 protein is CASSMGTSWETQYF. CDR3 coding DNA: TGTGCCAGTAGTATGGGGACTAGCTGGGAGACCCAGTACTTC. Full variable domain (remainder filled in from reference TRBV19 and TRBJ2-5): DGGITQSPKYLFRKEGQNVTLSCEQNLNHDAMYWYRQDPGQGLRLIYYSQIVNDFQKGDIAEGYSVSREKKESFPLTVTSAQKNPTAFYLCASSMGTSWETQYFGPGTRLLVL.

V and J are TRBV24-1 and TRBJ1-5, with 10 bases aligning to TRBD1. The CDR3 runs to 14 residues. Trimming removed 3 bases from V and 6 bases from J; junction bases left unmatched: 1. Germline CDR1 KGHDR, CDR2 SFDVKD. The CDR3 region is CATSDGDRGQPQHF. CDR3 sequence (DNA): TGTGCCACCAGTGATGGGGACAGGGGTCAGCCCCAGCATTTT.

The V and J genes are TRBV11-3 and TRBJ1-1, with D uncertain. CDR1 and CDR2 (germline): SGHNT, YENEEA. Trimming stripped 5 bases from V and 4 bases from J, with 14 bases between. This CDR3 region has 14 residues. The CDR3 here is CASSDRVARTEAFF. The CDR3 nucleotides are TGTGCCAGCAGCGACCGGGTTGCGCGCACTGAAGCTTTCTTT.

The chain joins TRBV5-1 to TRBJ2-3; 8 bases align to TRBD2. Germline assignment: CDR1 SGHRS and CDR2 YFSETQ. The CDR3 totals 15 residues. V lost 3 bases and J lost 4; bases outside the gene matches: 7. The CDR3 nucleotides are TGCGCCAGCAGCTCTGTAGCGGGGTCTCCAGATACGCAGTATTTT. This sequence encodes CASSSVAGSPDTQYF.

This clone was detected many times. This chain links TRBV4-2 with TRBJ1-5; 8 bases agree with TRBD1. Germline-derived CDR1 and CDR2 are LGHNA and YNFKEQ. The CDR3 loop spans 19 amino acids. V dropped 0 bases and J dropped 2; count of bases not matched to a gene: 12. CDR3 sequence reads: CASSQDTRGRRQGNQPQHF. The CDR3 nucleotides read TGTGCCAGCAGCCAAGATACCAGGGGGCGACGGCAAGGCAATCAGCCCCAGCATTTT.